The following is a T cell receptor (beta chain) sequence with its context. The data were taken from a study of T cell responses to AZD1222 COVID-19 vaccine. This CDR3 contains 13 residues. Germline assignment: CDR1 KGHSH and CDR2 LQKENI. The V and J ends lost 2 bases and 3 bases respectively, with 7 bases between them. Sequencing was performed with immunoSEQ multiplex PCR; in TCRdb, only in-frame clones are kept and a portion is missing. The table shows some 150,000 clones, with roughly 90% occurring only once. This receptor was taken from an adult who received the AZD1222 COVID-19 vaccine. The starting material was peripheral blood, obtained 28 days after the second AZD1222 dose. The chain couples TRBV18 to TRBJ2-5; D call uncertain. The CDR3 region has the DNA TGTGCCAGCTCACCAAAATGGGAAGAGACCCAGTACTTC. As protein: CASSPKWEETQYF.